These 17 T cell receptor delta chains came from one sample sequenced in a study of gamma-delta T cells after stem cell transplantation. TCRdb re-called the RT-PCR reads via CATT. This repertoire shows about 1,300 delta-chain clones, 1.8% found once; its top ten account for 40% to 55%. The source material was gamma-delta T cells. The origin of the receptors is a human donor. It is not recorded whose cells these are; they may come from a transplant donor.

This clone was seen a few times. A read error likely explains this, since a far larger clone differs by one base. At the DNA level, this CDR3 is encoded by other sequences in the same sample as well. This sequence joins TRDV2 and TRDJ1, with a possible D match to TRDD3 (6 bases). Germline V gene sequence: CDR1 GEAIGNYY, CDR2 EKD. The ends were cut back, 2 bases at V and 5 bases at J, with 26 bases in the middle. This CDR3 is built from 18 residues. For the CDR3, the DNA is TGTGCCTGTGACAGCGTTAGATTTGGGGGGTACGCGAGTGATAAACTCATCTTT. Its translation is CACDSVRFGGYASDKLIF.

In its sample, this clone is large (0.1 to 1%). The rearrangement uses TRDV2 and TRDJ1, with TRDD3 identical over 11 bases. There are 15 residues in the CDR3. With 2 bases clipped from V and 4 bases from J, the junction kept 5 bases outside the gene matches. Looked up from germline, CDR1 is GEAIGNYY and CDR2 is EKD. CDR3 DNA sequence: TGTGCCTGTGACAAGCTGGGGGATACTGGCGATAAACTCATCTTT. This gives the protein CACDKLGDTGDKLIF.

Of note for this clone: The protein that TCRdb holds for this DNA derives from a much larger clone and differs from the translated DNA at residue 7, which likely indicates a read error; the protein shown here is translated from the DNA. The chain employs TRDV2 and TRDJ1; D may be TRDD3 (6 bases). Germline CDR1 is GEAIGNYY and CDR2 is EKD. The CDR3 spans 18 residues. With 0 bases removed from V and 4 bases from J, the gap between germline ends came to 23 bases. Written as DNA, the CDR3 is TGTGCCTGTGACACCGTTAGGGATAAAGGGGTACGGGGCGATAAACTCATCTTT. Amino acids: CACDTVRDKGVRGDKLIF.

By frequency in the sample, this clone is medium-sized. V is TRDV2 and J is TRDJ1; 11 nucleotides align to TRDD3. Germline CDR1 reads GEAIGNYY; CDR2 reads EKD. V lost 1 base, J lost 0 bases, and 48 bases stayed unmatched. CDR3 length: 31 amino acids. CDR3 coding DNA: TGTGCCTGTGACACGTTGGATACCTCTCCCGGCCTTCATATGGGGGATACGCGTATCCCGCACCCTACCCGCTACACCGATAAACTCATCTTT. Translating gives CACDTLDTSPGLHMGDTRIPHPTRYTDKLIF.

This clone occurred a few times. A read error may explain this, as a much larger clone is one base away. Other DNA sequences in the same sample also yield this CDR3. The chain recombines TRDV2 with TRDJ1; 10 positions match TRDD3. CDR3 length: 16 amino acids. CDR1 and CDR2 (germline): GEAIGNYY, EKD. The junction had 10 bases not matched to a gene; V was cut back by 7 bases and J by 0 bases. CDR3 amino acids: CACDPLTGGYTDKLIF. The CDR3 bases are TGTGCCTGCGACCCCTTGACTGGGGGATACACCGATAAACTCATCTTT.

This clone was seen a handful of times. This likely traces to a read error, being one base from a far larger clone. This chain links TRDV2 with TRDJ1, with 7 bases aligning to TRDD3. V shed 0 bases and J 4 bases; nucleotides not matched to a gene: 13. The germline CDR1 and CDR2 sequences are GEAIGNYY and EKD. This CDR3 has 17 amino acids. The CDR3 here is CACDTALGRQQNDKLIF. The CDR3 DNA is TGTGCCTGTGACACCGCACTGGGGCGACAACAAAACGATAAACTCATCTTT.

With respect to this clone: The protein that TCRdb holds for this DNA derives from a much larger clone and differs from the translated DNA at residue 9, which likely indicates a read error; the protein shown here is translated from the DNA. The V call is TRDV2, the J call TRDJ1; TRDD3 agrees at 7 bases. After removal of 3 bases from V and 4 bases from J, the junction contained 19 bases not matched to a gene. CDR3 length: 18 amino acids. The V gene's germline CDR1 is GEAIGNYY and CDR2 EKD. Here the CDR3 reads CACDRLGPCRGVLDKLIF. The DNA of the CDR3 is TGTGCCTGTGACCGACTGGGGCCTTGCCGGGGGGTCCTCGATAAACTCATCTTT.

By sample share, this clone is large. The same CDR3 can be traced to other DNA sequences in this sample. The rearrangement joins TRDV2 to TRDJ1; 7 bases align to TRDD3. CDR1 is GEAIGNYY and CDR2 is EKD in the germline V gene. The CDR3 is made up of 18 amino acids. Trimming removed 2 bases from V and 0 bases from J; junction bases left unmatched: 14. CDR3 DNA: TGTGCCTGTGACAGTGTACTGGGGTCCCGCCCGTACACCGATAAACTCATCTTT. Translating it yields CACDSVLGSRPYTDKLIF.

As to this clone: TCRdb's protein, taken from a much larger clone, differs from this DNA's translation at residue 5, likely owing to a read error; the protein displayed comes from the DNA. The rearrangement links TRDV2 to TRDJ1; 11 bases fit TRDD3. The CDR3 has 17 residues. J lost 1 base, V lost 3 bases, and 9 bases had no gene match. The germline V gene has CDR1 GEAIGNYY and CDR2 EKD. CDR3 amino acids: CACDALGDTQSTDKLIF. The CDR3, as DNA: TGTGCCTGTGACGCCCTGGGGGATACCCAGAGCACCGATAAACTCATCTTT.

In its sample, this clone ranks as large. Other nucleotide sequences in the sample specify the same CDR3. DNA of the CDR3: TGTGCCTGTGAAGAACTGGGGGATACCCACACCGATAAACTCATCTTT. Translated: CACEELGDTHTDKLIF. This sequence joins TRDV2 and TRDJ1; TRDD3 matches 12 bases. This CDR3 region has 16 residues. J gave up 0 bases and V 4 bases, and 5 bases lay outside the gene matches. Germline CDR1 and CDR2: GEAIGNYY and EKD.

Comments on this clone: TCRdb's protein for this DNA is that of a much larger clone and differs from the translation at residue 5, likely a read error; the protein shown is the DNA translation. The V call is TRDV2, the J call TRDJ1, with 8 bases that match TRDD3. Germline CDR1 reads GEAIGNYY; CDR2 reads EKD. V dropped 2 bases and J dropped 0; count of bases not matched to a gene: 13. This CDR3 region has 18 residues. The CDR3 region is CACDMVWGTPLYTDKLIF. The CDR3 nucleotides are TGTGCCTGTGACATGGTCTGGGGGACCCCCTTGTACACCGATAAACTCATCTTT.

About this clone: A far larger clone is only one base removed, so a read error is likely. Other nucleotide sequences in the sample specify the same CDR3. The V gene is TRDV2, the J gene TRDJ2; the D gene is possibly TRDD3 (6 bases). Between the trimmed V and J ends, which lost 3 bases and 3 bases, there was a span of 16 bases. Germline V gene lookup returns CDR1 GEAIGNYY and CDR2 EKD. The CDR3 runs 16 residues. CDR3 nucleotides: TGTGCCTGTGACGACGTATTGGGGGGCCTGACAGCACAACTCTTCTTT. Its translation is CACDDVLGGLTAQLFF.

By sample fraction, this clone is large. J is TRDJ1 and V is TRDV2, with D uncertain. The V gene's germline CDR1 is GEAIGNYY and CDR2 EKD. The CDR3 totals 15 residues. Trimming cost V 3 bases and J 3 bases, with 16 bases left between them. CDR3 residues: CACDSISVGADKLIF. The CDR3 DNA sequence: TGTGCCTGTGACTCCATCAGTGTGGGTGCCGATAAACTCATCTTT.

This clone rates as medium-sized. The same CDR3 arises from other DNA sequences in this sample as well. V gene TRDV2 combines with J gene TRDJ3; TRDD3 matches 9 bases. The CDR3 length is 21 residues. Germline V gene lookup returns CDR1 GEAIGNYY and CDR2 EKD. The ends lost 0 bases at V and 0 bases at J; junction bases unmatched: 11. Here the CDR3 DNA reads TGTGCCTGTGACACCGCCACCACTGGGGGAGCTAGCTCCTGGGACACCCGACAGATGTTTTTC. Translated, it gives CACDTATTGGASSWDTRQMFF.

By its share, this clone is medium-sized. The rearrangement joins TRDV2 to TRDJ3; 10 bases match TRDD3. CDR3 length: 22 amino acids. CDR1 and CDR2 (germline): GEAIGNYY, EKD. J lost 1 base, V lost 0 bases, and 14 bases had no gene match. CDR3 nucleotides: TGTGCCTGTGACACCACAATTGGGGGATACAGCCCCAATTCCTGGGACACCCGACAGATGTTTTTC. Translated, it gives CACDTTIGGYSPNSWDTRQMFF.

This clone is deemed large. The CDR3 sequence: CACDTNWGTTASWDTRQMFF. The CDR3 nucleotides are TGTGCCTGTGACACTAATTGGGGGACCACGGCCTCCTGGGACACCCGACAGATGTTTTTC. This chain joins TRDV2 and TRDJ3, with 7 bases that match TRDD3. The CDR3 sequence is 20 residues long. After removal of 1 base from V and 0 bases from J, the junction contained 11 bases not matched to a gene. CDR1 GEAIGNYY and CDR2 EKD come from the germline V gene.

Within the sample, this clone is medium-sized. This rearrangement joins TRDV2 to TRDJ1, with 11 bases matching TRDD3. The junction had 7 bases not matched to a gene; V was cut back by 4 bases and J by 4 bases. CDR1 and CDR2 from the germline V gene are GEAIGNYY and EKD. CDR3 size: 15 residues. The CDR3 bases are TGTGCCTGTGATCGCCTGGGGGATACAATCGATAAACTCATCTTT. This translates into CACDRLGDTIDKLIF.